Listed below are T cell receptor beta chains from one sample, sequenced in a study of T cells after yellow fever vaccination. TCRdb re-derived calls from the 5' RACE reads in MiXCR, one entry per CDR3 protein. The sample records tens of thousands of distinct CDR3 sequences, about 7% being singletons. This specimen was CD8+ T cells sorted from PBMCs, taken more than 40 days after the first yellow fever vaccination. The receptors here all came from a man between 18 and 29 years old who received the YFV17D yellow fever vaccine. CDR3s include the opening cysteine and the closing phenylalanine or tryptophan. A D gene is named only where the DNA matches it firmly. Part of the rows lack a size; the others show once, few, many or a class for expanded clones.

V,J,D,size,CDR3,DNA
TRBV20-1,TRBJ1-2,.,many,CSATRGGYTF,TGCAGTGCTACTAGGGGTGGCTACACCTTC
TRBV7-9,TRBJ1-1,.,many,CASSLPGETEAFF,TGTGCCAGCAGCTTACCAGGGGAAACTGAAGCTTTCTTT
TRBV5-5,TRBJ1-5,TRBD1,few,CASSLVGQGRQPQHF,TGTGCCAGCAGCTTGGTGGGACAGGGTCGGCAGCCCCAGCATTTT
TRBV6-5,TRBJ2-3,.,many,CASSYSGGGTDTQYF,TGTGCCAGCAGTTACTCCGGCGGGGGCACAGATACGCAGTATTTT
TRBV29-1,TRBJ1-4,.,.,CSVEGGYGNEKLFF,TGCAGCGTTGAAGGGGGGTACGGAAATGAAAAACTGTTTTTT
TRBV10-2,TRBJ2-2,.,many,CASSALRGPTRELFF,TGCGCCAGCAGCGCCTTGCGGGGTCCCACCCGGGAGCTGTTTTTT
TRBV29-1,TRBJ2-2,TRBD1,many,CSGQGAGTGELFF,TGCAGCGGACAGGGGGCCGGCACCGGGGAGCTGTTTTTT
TRBV5-1,TRBJ2-7,.,many,CASSPLTWAGYEQYF,TGCGCCAGCAGCCCCCTGACGTGGGCGGGATACGAGCAGTACTTC
TRBV5-1,TRBJ1-2,.,.,CASGLTLEYGYTF,TGCGCCAGCGGATTAACACTTGAGTATGGCTACACCTTC
TRBV4-2,TRBJ2-3,TRBD2,.,CASSQDRSGGPTDTQYF,TGTGCCAGCAGCCAAGATAGAAGCGGGGGGCCCACAGATACGCAGTATTTT
TRBV5-6,TRBJ2-3,.,many,CASSFLTTRDTQYF,TGTGCCAGCAGTTTTCTCACAACTAGGGATACGCAGTATTTT
TRBV7-9,TRBJ2-5,TRBD2,many,CASTGLAENWYQETQYF,TGTGCCAGCACCGGACTAGCGGAGAACTGGTACCAAGAGACCCAGTACTTC
TRBV4-3,TRBJ2-2,TRBD1,many,CASSQEERTGAPDTGELFF,TGCGCCAGCAGCCAAGAGGAGCGGACAGGGGCCCCTGACACCGGGGAGCTGTTTTTT
TRBV3-1,TRBJ2-3,TRBD2,many,CASSLLAGGPITDTQYF,TGTGCCAGCAGCCTACTAGCGGGGGGGCCGATCACAGATACGCAGTATTTT
TRBV4-3,TRBJ1-1,TRBD1,.,CASSQNGQGPAGAFF,TGCGCCAGCAGCCAAAACGGACAGGGACCCGCCGGGGCTTTCTTT
TRBV29-1,TRBJ1-1,TRBD1,many,CSVTPSGGEKGNTEAFF,TGCAGCGTCACGCCCTCAGGGGGCGAAAAGGGGAACACTGAAGCTTTCTTT
TRBV12-3/TRBV12-4,TRBJ2-7,.,.,CASSFRMPYEQYF,TGTGCCAGCAGTTTTAGGATGCCCTACGAGCAGTACTTC
TRBV12-3/TRBV12-4,TRBJ1-5,TRBD1,.,CASSLAPGQGTSSNQPQHF,TGTGCCAGCAGTTTAGCTCCCGGACAGGGGACGTCTAGCAATCAGCCCCAGCATTTT
TRBV7-6,TRBJ2-7,TRBD2,many,CASSSRLAGGSYEQYF,TGTGCCAGCAGCTCCAGACTAGCGGGGGGGTCCTACGAGCAGTACTTC
TRBV4-2,TRBJ2-2,.,many,CASSRIKAEELFF,TGTGCCAGCAGCCGAATCAAAGCAGAGGAGCTGTTTTTT
TRBV7-9,TRBJ2-7,TRBD2,many,CASNPGGDNEQYF,TGTGCCAGCAACCCGGGGGGGGATAACGAGCAGTACTTC
TRBV4-3,TRBJ2-1,.,many,CASSKGWESSYNEQFF,TGCGCCAGCAGCAAGGGGTGGGAAAGCTCCTACAATGAGCAGTTCTTC
TRBV7-9,TRBJ1-2,.,few,CASTLPGQSYGYTF,TGTGCCAGCACCCTACCAGGACAGAGCTATGGCTACACCTTC
TRBV19,TRBJ1-2,.,.,CASSFNGPSDYTF,TGTGCCAGTAGTTTTAACGGGCCAAGCGACTACACCTTC
TRBV4-3,TRBJ2-7,.,many,CASSQESSLSYEQYF,TGCGCCAGCAGCCAAGAATCCAGCCTTAGCTACGAGCAGTACTTC
TRBV7-2,TRBJ2-5,TRBD2,many,CASSLEPSGQETQYF,TGTGCCAGCAGCTTAGAGCCTAGCGGGCAAGAGACCCAGTACTTC
TRBV7-9,TRBJ1-2,.,many,CASSLYGGQEGYTF,TGTGCCAGCAGCTTATATGGGGGCCAGGAAGGCTACACCTTC
TRBV28,TRBJ2-3,TRBD2,many,CASSLWTSGTDTQYF,TGTGCCAGCAGTTTGTGGACTAGCGGTACAGATACGCAGTATTTT
TRBV5-4,TRBJ1-1,.,.,CASSLGPLMNTEAFF,TGTGCCAGCAGCTTGGGACCGCTGATGAACACTGAAGCTTTCTTT
TRBV6-2/TRBV6-3,TRBJ2-1,.,many,CASSYSSLDGFNEQFF,TGTGCCAGCAGTTACTCGAGTCTAGACGGATTCAATGAGCAGTTCTTC